This T cell receptor (beta chain) was documented in a study of blood T cell repertoires in COVID-19. In this sample, this clone turned up once. Sequencing used immunoSEQ multiplex PCR; TCRdb keeps in-frame clones, though not all of them. The sample shows approximately 100,000 clones, roughly 85% of them seen only once. The CDR3 sequence is 13 residues long. Germline lookup yields CDR1 KGHDR and CDR2 SFDVKD. V was trimmed by 4 bases and J by 8 bases, leaving 13 bases between them. Input material: PBMCs or T cells enriched from blood (not recorded which). J is TRBJ1-2 and V is TRBV24-1, with D tentatively TRBD1 (5 bases). The receptor's source is a woman in her forties or fifties who had recovered from COVID-19. The CDR3 bases are TGTGCCACCAGTGACCAGGGTAAGCGCGGCTACACCTTC. Translated: CATSDQGKRGYTF.